This TCR beta chain was retrieved from a study of blood T cell repertoires in COVID-19. The overall study: Researchers got acute and convalescent COVID-19 samples from the United States, Italy and Spain. Sources were T cells, B-cell-depleted T cells, or PBMCs; the material itself was cDNA or gDNA.

This clone was recorded only once. The Seattle patients joined while their infection was active and were tracked longitudinally afterward. Authors' analysis steps: By means of reference gene primer amplification, nucleated cell counts were estimated. The data were produced by immunoSEQ multiplex PCR, yet TCRdb's version contains in-frame clones alone and is incomplete. V and J calls and clone size are those listed in that table; D and trimming were worked out from the DNA. This sample has approximately 390,000 clones; around 87% occur once, and the top ten carry about 2.3%. Trimming took off 3 bases at V and 6 bases at J, with 8 bases between the two ends. The CDR3 is 13 amino acids. From germline, CDR1 is LGHNA and CDR2 YNFKEQ.

This receptor was identified in a woman in her sixties with COVID-19, enrolled during active disease. V and J are TRBV4-2 and TRBJ2-2; D is unclear. The sequenced sample consisted of peripheral blood. The DNA of the CDR3 is TGTGCCAGCAGCCAGACTGGTCCCGGGGAGCTGTTTTTT. Translation gives CASSQTGPGELFF.